Listed below are T cell receptor beta chains from one sample, sequenced in a study of T-cell memory formation after mild COVID-19. TCRdb independently ran MiXCR on the 5' RACE reads; one entry per CDR3 protein. The profile shows approximately 290,000 distinct CDR3 sequences, 19% of them singletons. Sequenced material: PBMCs or a T cell subset sorted from them (not recorded which). Receptor source: a man in his late teens or twenties who had mild COVID-19 (a few samples of this study predate the infection). Cell type and time point are not known. Each CDR3 is given with its conserved first and last residue. The D gene is left open where the match is weak. Not every row has a clone size; where given, it reads once, few, many or a size class.

CAIRNRDRGPGELFF TGTGCCATCAGGAATCGGGACAGGGGGCCCGGGGAGCTGTTTTTT TRBJ2-2 few TRBD1 TRBV10-3
CSVPRPSDTQYF TGCAGCGTTCCTAGACCCTCCGATACGCAGTATTTT TRBJ2-3 few . TRBV29-1
CASSYSHGPGNQPQHF TGTGCCAGCAGTTACTCACACGGGCCGGGCAATCAGCCCCAGCATTTT TRBJ1-5 few . TRBV6-2/TRBV6-3
CASSLVLSGETQYF TGCGCCAGCAGCTTGGTCCTTTCTGGGGAGACCCAGTACTTC TRBJ2-5 few . TRBV5-1
CASSHGTSGTGELFF TGTGCCAGTTCTCACGGGACTAGCGGCACCGGGGAGCTGTTTTTT TRBJ2-2 . TRBD2 TRBV19
CASSPTPSPNTEAFF TGTGCCAGCAGTCCAACCCCGTCCCCTAACACTGAAGCTTTCTTT TRBJ1-1 . . TRBV27
CASSYDDPSLHF TGTGCCAGCAGTTACGATGATCCGTCCCTCCACTTT TRBJ1-6 many . TRBV6-6
CASILDPGGIYEQYF TGTGCCAGCATTTTAGACCCTGGGGGAATCTACGAGCAGTACTTC TRBJ2-7 . . TRBV2
CASSLDGSTNTGELFF TGCGCCAGCAGCTTGGATGGCAGTACGAACACCGGGGAGCTGTTTTTT TRBJ2-2 few . TRBV5-1
CASKSGVTDTQYF TGTGCCAGCAAAAGCGGCGTCACAGATACGCAGTATTTT TRBJ2-3 . . TRBV6-5
CASSLAGAGYEQYF TGTGCCAGCAGCTTAGCCGGGGCGGGCTACGAGCAGTACTTC TRBJ2-7 . . TRBV7-9
CASSQGQGGAGELFF TGCGCCAGCAGCCAAGGACAGGGAGGGGCCGGGGAGCTGTTTTTT TRBJ2-2 many . TRBV4-1
CSARLSGANVLTF TGCAGTGCTAGATTATCCGGGGCCAACGTCCTGACTTTC TRBJ2-6 . . TRBV20-1
CASRAGTTGELFF TGTGCTAGCAGAGCCGGGACCACCGGGGAGCTGTTTTTT TRBJ2-2 few . TRBV7-7
CASSFSWEETQYF TGCGCCAGCAGTTTTAGTTGGGAGGAGACCCAGTACTTC TRBJ2-5 . . TRBV5-1
CASSQNAGIQPQHF TGCGCCAGCAGCCAGAATGCAGGGATCCAGCCCCAGCATTTT TRBJ1-5 few . TRBV4-3
CASSLEGTGTNTQYF TGCGCCAGCAGCTTGGAGGGGACAGGTACGAATACGCAGTATTTT TRBJ2-3 many TRBD1 TRBV5-1
CASSLFQANTEAFF TGCGCCAGCAGCTTGTTCCAGGCAAACACTGAAGCTTTCTTT TRBJ1-1 few . TRBV5-1
CASSQEQVTNTEAFF TGCGCCAGCAGCCAAGAGCAGGTCACGAACACTGAAGCTTTCTTT TRBJ1-1 . . TRBV4-1
CASSYLAGTGNEQFF TGTGCCAGCAGCTATTTAGCGGGGACAGGGAATGAGCAGTTCTTC TRBJ2-1 . . TRBV7-3
CASSLAQGGIETQYF TGCGCCAGCAGCTTGGCCCAGGGAGGGATCGAGACCCAGTACTTC TRBJ2-5 few TRBD2 TRBV5-1
CASSEWALPAFF TGTGCCAGTTCCGAATGGGCCCTCCCGGCTTTCTTT TRBJ1-1 . . TRBV19
CASSERSGGFSTDAQYF TGTGCCAGCAGTGAACGATCCGGGGGCTTTAGCACAGATGCGCAGTATTTT TRBJ2-3 . . TRBV6-1
CASSRLTGTGELFF TGTGCCAGCAGTCGACTTACAGGAACCGGGGAGCTGTTTTTT TRBJ2-2 many . TRBV12-3/TRBV12-4
CAISDEGNYGYTF TGTGCCATCAGTGACGAGGGAAACTATGGCTACACCTTC TRBJ1-2 . . TRBV10-3
CASSETGGVSGEQYF TGTGCCAGCAGTGAGACAGGGGGCGTCTCTGGCGAGCAGTACTTC TRBJ2-7 . TRBD1 TRBV12-3/TRBV12-4
CASSLGTIGTYEQYF TGTGCCAGCAGCTTAGGGACAATTGGGACCTACGAGCAGTACTTC TRBJ2-7 few . TRBV11-2
CASSKKNGATGGSNQPQHF TGTGCCAGCAGCAAAAAAAACGGGGCCACAGGGGGCAGCAATCAGCCCCAGCATTTT TRBJ1-5 . . TRBV21-1
CSPGGYTEAFF TGCAGCCCGGGTGGTTACACTGAAGCTTTCTTT TRBJ1-1 . . TRBV29-1
CSVDTGGFYGYTF TGCAGCGTTGACACAGGGGGTTTCTATGGCTACACCTTC TRBJ1-2 few TRBD1 TRBV29-1
CASSQEGVPGAFF TGCGCCAGCAGCCAAGAAGGGGTGCCTGGGGCTTTCTTT TRBJ1-1 . . TRBV4-3
CASSLGTGFEQYF TGTGCCAGCAGTTTAGGGACAGGCTTCGAGCAGTACTTC TRBJ2-7 . TRBD1 TRBV28
CASSLAPTLIYGYTF TGTGCCAGCAGCTTAGCGCCGACACTGATCTATGGCTACACCTTC TRBJ1-2 many . TRBV7-2
CASSLLEGDTQYF TGTGCCAGCAGTTTACTTGAGGGAGATACGCAGTATTTT TRBJ2-3 . . TRBV12-3/TRBV12-4
CASRLAGSDTQYF TGTGCCAGCCGACTAGCGGGATCAGATACGCAGTATTTT TRBJ2-3 few TRBD2 TRBV12-3/TRBV12-4
CASSARGSGETQYF TGCGCCAGCAGCGCTCGGGGGTCAGGCGAGACCCAGTACTTC TRBJ2-5 . . TRBV5-1
CASSQDSGTNQPQHF TGCGCCAGCAGCCAAGATTCAGGGACAAATCAGCCCCAGCATTTT TRBJ1-5 few . TRBV4-1
CATNAEGEIGELFF TGTGCCACCAACGCGGAAGGGGAGATCGGGGAGCTGTTTTTT TRBJ2-2 . . TRBV12-3/TRBV12-4
CASSYSRAAATEAFF TGTGCCAGCAGTTACTCAAGGGCGGCGGCCACTGAAGCTTTCTTT TRBJ1-1 few . TRBV6-5
CASSSEGNPTDTQYF TGTGCCAGCAGCTCGGAGGGTAATCCGACAGATACGCAGTATTTT TRBJ2-3 few . TRBV11-2
CSARVGSFRETQYF TGCAGTGCTAGAGTAGGGAGCTTTCGTGAGACCCAGTACTTC TRBJ2-5 few . TRBV20-1
CASSYGGRTDTQYF TGCGCCAGCAGCTACGGGGGGCGGACAGATACGCAGTATTTT TRBJ2-3 few . TRBV5-1
CASRTWGPNTEAFF TGTGCCAGCAGAACATGGGGCCCGAACACTGAAGCTTTCTTT TRBJ1-1 . . TRBV28
CASSPRSPGVSQYF TGTGCCAGCAGCCCGCGCTCCCCTGGGGTGTCCCAGTACTTC TRBJ2-5 . . TRBV7-6
CASSVTQSTDTQYF TGTGCCAGCAGTGTAACGCAGAGTACAGATACGCAGTATTTT TRBJ2-3 few . TRBV25-1
CSLGLNQETQYF TGCAGCCTAGGACTGAACCAAGAGACCCAGTACTTC TRBJ2-5 few . TRBV29-1
CASSAQGVGNQPQHF TGTGCCAGCAGCGCGCAGGGCGTAGGCAATCAGCCCCAGCATTTT TRBJ1-5 . . TRBV7-9
CASSLSVLSYNEQFF TGCGCCAGCAGCTTGTCAGTACTCTCCTACAATGAGCAGTTCTTC TRBJ2-1 . . TRBV5-1
CASSQEWGYSNQPQHF TGTGCCAGCAGCCAAGAGTGGGGATATAGCAATCAGCCCCAGCATTTT TRBJ1-5 few . TRBV4-2
CASSLGLPPETQYF TGTGCCAGCAGCTTAGGGTTGCCCCCGGAGACCCAGTACTTC TRBJ2-5 few . TRBV11-2
CASSSTGGKNTEAFF TGTGCCAGCAGTTCGACAGGGGGAAAGAACACTGAAGCTTTCTTT TRBJ1-1 . TRBD1 TRBV12-3/TRBV12-4
CASSLLDRAYEQYF TGCGCCAGCAGCTTGCTTGACAGAGCCTACGAGCAGTACTTC TRBJ2-7 few . TRBV5-1